A few counts support the clone carrying this TCR beta chain. The germline V gene encodes CDR1 LNHDA and CDR2 SQIVND (reference sequence). The CDR3 totals 15 residues. With 3 bases removed from V and 1 base from J, the gap between germline ends came to 10 bases. This sample was taken from a study of CD8 T cells in ankylosing spondylitis. MiXCR, applied by TCRdb to the 5' RACE reads, yields one record per CDR3 protein. The data hold about 92,000 distinct CDR3 sequences, with 8.5% to 9% observed a single time. Sequencing was performed on blood, either unsorted or a sorted T cell fraction (not recorded which). The TCR was taken from a male donor with ankylosing spondylitis or in good health (not recorded which). This chain connects TRBV19 to TRBJ1-3, with D uncertain. CDR3 in amino acids: CASSIGSDSGNTIYF. CDR3 in DNA: TGTGCCAGTAGTATCGGCTCGGATTCTGGAAACACCATATATTTT. The full variable domain, with the rest looked up from reference TRBV19 and TRBJ1-3, is DGGITQSPKYLFRKEGQNVTLSCEQNLNHDAMYWYRQDPGQGLRLIYYSQIVNDFQKGDIAEGYSVSREKKESFPLTVTSAQKNPTAFYLCASSIGSDSGNTIYFGEGSWLTVV.